This record looks at one T cell receptor (beta chain) sequence and its context. The target antigen is unknown. The sample is drawn from a study of cytomegalovirus exposure and HLA in healthy donors. Regarding the study as a whole: Investigators reported fewer than 200 TCR beta chains as tied to cytomegalovirus.

The data were produced by immunoSEQ multiplex PCR, yet TCRdb's version contains in-frame clones alone and is incomplete. Of some 330,000 clones in the sample, roughly 88% were seen once. Looked up from germline, CDR1 is LNHDA and CDR2 is SQIVND (reference sequence). V lost 5 bases to trimming and J lost 2 bases; unmatched junction nucleotides: 2. The CDR3 has 13 residues. The V call is TRBV19, the J call TRBJ1-2, with TRBD1 matching 7 bases. This TCR was recovered from a young woman in good health and CMV-seronegative. The sample comprised PBMCs. The CDR3 reads CASSRQGNYGYTF. The DNA for the CDR3 is TGTGCCAGTAGTCGACAGGGCAACTATGGCTACACCTTC.